The 9 T cell receptor beta chains below come from one sample, sequenced in a study of beta chain features in type 1 diabetes. Findings of the study overall: Shortening of TCRB CDR3s, moderate but significant, appeared in all four CD4+ subsets of Type 1 diabetes patients.

The isolated RNA, all of it, was reverse transcribed, so expressed TCRB transcripts were what got sequenced. Measured with immunoSEQ multiplex PCR; TCRdb has only the in-frame clones, and not every one. The sample comprises 500,000 to 850,000 clones, about an eighth of which are singletons, and around 0.04% rests with the top ten. Antigens for these TCRs are unknown. The sample was naive CD4+ T cells from blood. The source of these receptors is a man between 18 and 29 years old with type 1 diabetes.

The rearrangement joins TRBV4-3 to TRBJ2-7, with TRBD1 as a possible D gene (5 bases). The V end was cut by 4 bases, the J end by 2 bases, with 15 bases between. Per germline, CDR1 LGHNA and CDR2 YSLEER. The CDR3 runs 15 residues. The CDR3 sequence is CASSLGATGPYEQYF. The CDR3 DNA reads TGCGCCAGCAGCCTTGGGGCCACTGGCCCCTACGAGCAGTACTTC.

This clone occurred a few times. This chain connects TRBV28 to TRBJ1-2; TRBD1 matches 11 bases. This CDR3 region has 15 residues. Germline V gives CDR1 MDHEN, CDR2 SYDVKM. V shed 5 bases, J shed 3 bases, and the junction held 5 bases outside the gene matches. CDR3 bases: TGTGCCAGCAGTCCCGGGACAGGGGGAGACTATGGCTACACCTTC. It codes for CASSPGTGGDYGYTF.

The V call is TRBV7-9, the J call TRBJ1-4; 7 bases agree with TRBD1. This CDR3 region has 13 residues. The trim removed 3 bases at V and 8 bases at J, leaving 3 bases unmatched. The germline CDR1 and CDR2 sequences are SEHNR and FQNEAQ (reference sequence). CDR3 sequence (DNA): TGTGCCAGCAGCTTTTCCAGGGGGGAAAAACTGTTTTTT. This gives the protein CASSFSRGEKLFF.

In its sample, this clone was seen a few times. This rearrangement joins TRBV6-5 to TRBJ1-5; 8 bases align to TRBD1. The CDR3 extends over 15 amino acids. V trimming: 0 bases; J trimming: 8 bases; junction bases outside the gene matches: 6. From germline, CDR1 is MNHEY and CDR2 SVGAGI. Here the CDR3 reads CASSYSGGTGEPQHF. The CDR3 coding sequence is TGTGCCAGCAGTTACTCAGGCGGGACAGGTGAGCCCCAGCATTTT.

The V call is TRBV18, the J call TRBJ2-5; possible D gene TRBD1, 5 bases. Germline CDR1 and CDR2: KGHSH and LQKENI. CDR3 length: 14 amino acids. The V end was cut by 3 bases, the J end by 4 bases, with 12 bases between. This chain's CDR3 is CASSPTARRETQYF. The DNA of the CDR3 is TGTGCCAGCTCACCGACAGCCAGACGAGAGACCCAGTACTTC.

V is TRBV4-3 and J is TRBJ1-2, with 9 bases aligning to TRBD1. This CDR3 is 14 amino acids long. CDR1 is LGHNA and CDR2 is YSLEER in the germline V gene. The junction had 5 bases not matched to a gene; V was cut back by 2 bases and J by 7 bases. The CDR3 loop reads CASSQPGTGSGYTF. The CDR3 DNA sequence: TGCGCCAGCAGCCAACCAGGGACAGGGAGTGGCTACACCTTC.

The genes are TRBV7-9 and TRBJ2-7; 9 bases match TRBD1. The CDR3 contains 14 residues. With V trimmed by 3 bases and J by 4 bases, 4 bases remained unmatched. Germline values: CDR1 SEHNR, CDR2 FQNEAQ (reference sequence). CDR3 region: CASSLTGGKYEQYF. The CDR3 DNA sequence: TGTGCCAGCAGCTTGACAGGGGGAAAGTACGAGCAGTACTTC.

CDR3 protein: CAWSEWGLPYGELFF. CDR3 nucleotides: TGTGCCTGGAGTGAATGGGGCCTGCCCTACGGGGAGCTGTTTTTT. The gene calls are TRBV30 and TRBJ2-2, with D possibly matching TRBD1 (5 bases). The germline CDR1 and CDR2 sequences are GTSNPN and SVGIG (reference sequence). This CDR3 region has 15 residues. Deletions cut 1 base from V and 7 bases from J, with 16 bases between.

V and J are TRBV28 and TRBJ1-2; D might be TRBD1 (6 bases). Germline CDR1 is MDHEN and CDR2 is SYDVKM. Trimming shortened V by 8 bases and J by 1 base, and 17 bases separated the two germline ends. The CDR3 has 15 residues. The CDR3 sequence: CASQDPGQLNYGYTF. In nucleotides, the CDR3 is TGTGCCAGCCAGGATCCGGGACAACTTAACTATGGCTACACCTTC.